This T cell receptor (beta chain) was obtained from a study of T cells in women clearing cervical HPV infection. Germline-derived CDR1 and CDR2 are MGHRA and YSYEKL. V lost 0 bases, J lost 1 base, and 8 bases stayed unmatched. The CDR3 runs 17 residues. Method: immunoSEQ multiplex PCR; TCRdb's copy keeps in-frame clones and lacks some. The table lists about 30,000 clones. Comment on this clone: The observed sequence ends 3 residues before the CDR3 terminus, with the missing tail filled in from the germline J gene.

The sample consisted of blood buffy coat. The sequence was collected from a woman between 18 and 75 years old with a cervical HPV16 infection that either progressed to CIN3+ or cleared (not recorded which). V is TRBV4-1 and J is TRBJ2-7, with 8 bases lining up with TRBD2. The sequenced part of the CDR3 DNA is TGCGCCAGCAGCCAAGATACGGGACTAGACTTATCCTACGAG. This encodes CASSQDTGLDLSYE. In full, the CDR3 is CASSQDTGLDLSYEQYF.